The source of this T cell receptor beta chain is a study of naive and memory T cell subsets. Study-level findings and limits: Expression changes during T cell differentiation may affect RNA-based TCR counts.

This clonotype was observed a few times. Its antigen remains unidentified. The germline gene is not matched at one end of the junction; a read error may be the cause. Germline V gene sequence: CDR1 LGHNA, CDR2 YNFKEQ. There are 15 residues in the CDR3. Both TRBC1 and TRBC2 were covered by a beta constant-region primer of two equimolar oligonucleotides. Nested alpha and beta constant-region primers with the SP2 primer drove four PCR rounds on ligated cDNA. MiXCR, run by TCRdb on the UMI-ligation and nested PCR reads, gives a single entry per CDR3 protein. The sample lists some 150,000 distinct CDR3 sequences, approximately 15% seen once, with about 0.13% in the top ten.

The V call is TRBV4-2, the J call TRBJ2-7, with 8 bases matching TRBD2. The sample consisted of naive CD4+ T cells from blood. The clonotype comes from a human donor in good health. This chain's CDR3 is CASSQVSGGPYEHYF. CDR3 sequence (DNA): TGTGCCAGCAGCCAAGTGTCGGGAGGGCCCTACGAGCATTACTTC.